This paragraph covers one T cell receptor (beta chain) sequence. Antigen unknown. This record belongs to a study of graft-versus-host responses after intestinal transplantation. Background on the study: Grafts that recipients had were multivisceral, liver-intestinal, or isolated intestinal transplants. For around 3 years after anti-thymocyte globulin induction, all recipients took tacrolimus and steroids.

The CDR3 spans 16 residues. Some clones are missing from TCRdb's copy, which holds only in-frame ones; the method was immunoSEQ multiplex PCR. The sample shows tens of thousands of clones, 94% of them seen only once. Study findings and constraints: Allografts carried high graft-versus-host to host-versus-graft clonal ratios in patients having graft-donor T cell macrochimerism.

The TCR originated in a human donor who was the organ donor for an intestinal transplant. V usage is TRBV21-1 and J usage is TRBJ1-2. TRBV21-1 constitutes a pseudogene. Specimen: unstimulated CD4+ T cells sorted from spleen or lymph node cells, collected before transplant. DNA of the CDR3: TGTGCCAGCAGCCTAAGGGTGGGAGGGAAGAACTATGGCTACACCTTC. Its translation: CASSLRVGGKNYGYTF.